This T cell receptor beta chain was obtained from a study of T cell responses to AZD1222 COVID-19 vaccine. Points from the study as a whole: Seropositivity was recorded at baseline in only six AZD1222 recipients. There were mostly white British donors and more females than males, and clonal diversity was possibly underestimated.

This table comes from immunoSEQ multiplex PCR, and its TCRdb copy is limited to in-frame clones, with some not included. Of about 85,000 clones in the sample, 70% to 90% were seen once. Points on this clone: Antigen unknown.

The CDR3 is made up of 14 amino acids. Germline V gene data show CDR1 as SGHNT and CDR2 as YENEEA. Trimming took off 5 bases at V and 4 bases at J, with 11 bases between the two ends. The chain links TRBV11-3 to TRBJ1-4; D ambiguous. The sample consisted of peripheral blood, taken on day 0 of AZD1222 vaccination. The source of this sequence is an adult in good health. The CDR3 protein is CASSPGRSNEKLFF. CDR3 nucleotides: TGTGCCAGCAGCCCCGGACGGAGTAATGAAAAACTGTTTTTT.